Reported below is one TCR beta chain. This clone showed up just a few times. The antigen this receptor binds is unknown. No clone much larger than this one lies a single base away; base qualities are absent. Collaborating institutions collected whole blood in K2EDTA tubes following their own protocols. For TCRbeta analysis, collaborators shipped samples as frozen whole blood, isolated PBMCs, or DNA extracted from either of those sample types. These data come from a study of blood T cell repertoires in COVID-19 (dated by TCRdb to 2018 to 2021). With regard to the full study: Samples from collaborators originated in the United States, Italy and Spain and spanned both the acute and convalescent phases of COVID-19. The material from the prospective study consisted of cDNA or gDNA derived from T cells, B-cell-depleted T cells, or PBMCs. A freely available public database, intended as a resource for researchers studying the immune response to SARS-CoV-2, is where the repertoires were released. Sample metadata almost always included a de-identified subject ID, COVID-19 status, age in years and sex. Where available, HLA class I and class II types were obtained from metadata supplied by the sample provider rather than from assay-based typing. The dataset comprised deeply sampled blood TCRbeta repertoires from subjects exposed to, actively infected with, or recovered from COVID-19. Samples came from the ongoing ImmuneRACE study (first 160 participants) plus 1,254 subjects from 6 global collaborators. The paper's findings and limits, for the study overall: The quantity of clinical and demographic metadata differed by source and by participant and was supplied without curation.

The immunoSEQ Assay, a bias-controlled multiplex PCR, was used to amplify TCRbeta CDR3 regions from genomic DNA. The authors' analysis ran thus. Nucleated cell counts per sample were estimated from amplification of reference gene primers within the assay. Sequence reads were collapsed and filtered to measure the absolute abundance of every unique TCRbeta CDR3 rearrangement. For each sample, productive Simpson clonality was calculated by taking the square root of Simpson's diversity index across productive rearrangements. Held by TCRdb, this immuneACCESS table contains in-frame sequences only and omits some clones. Under half of the omission traces to an unresolved V gene where checked; the cause of the rest is unknown. Clone size and V and J calls were adopted from that table, with D and trimming inferred from the DNA. The sample table records 87,000 or so clones; about 87% of these occur just once. 11% of the sample rests with the top ten.

Sequenced: peripheral blood. The TCR originated in a man at least 80 years old with acute or convalescent COVID-19.

The CDR3 here reads CASSGDRVVSPLHF. At the DNA level, the sequence is TGTGCCAGCAGTGGAGACAGGGTCGTTTCACCCCTCCACTTT. The chain links TRBV6-6 with TRBJ1-6; TRBD1 agrees with 7 junctional bases. Ends trimmed: V by 5 bases, J by 9 bases; bases unmatched to a gene: 7. From the cysteine up to the phenylalanine, the CDR3 has a length of 14 residues. The only DNA kept is the CDR3, 42 bases in frame from the first base. As encoded in the germline V gene (reference sequence), CDR1 is MNHNY while CDR2 is SVGAGI.